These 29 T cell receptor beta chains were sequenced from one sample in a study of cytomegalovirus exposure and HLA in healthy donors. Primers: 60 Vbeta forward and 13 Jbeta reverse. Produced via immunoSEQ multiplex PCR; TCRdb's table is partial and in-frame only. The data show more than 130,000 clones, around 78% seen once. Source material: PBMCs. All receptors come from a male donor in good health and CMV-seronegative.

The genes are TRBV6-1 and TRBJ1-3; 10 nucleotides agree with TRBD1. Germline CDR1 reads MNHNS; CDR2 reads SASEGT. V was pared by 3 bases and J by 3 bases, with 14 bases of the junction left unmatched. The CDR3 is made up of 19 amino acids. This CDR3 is CASSEPGQGLFLLGNTIYF. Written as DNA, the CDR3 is TGTGCCAGCAGTGAGCCGGGACAGGGGTTGTTTCTCCTTGGAAACACCATATATTTT.

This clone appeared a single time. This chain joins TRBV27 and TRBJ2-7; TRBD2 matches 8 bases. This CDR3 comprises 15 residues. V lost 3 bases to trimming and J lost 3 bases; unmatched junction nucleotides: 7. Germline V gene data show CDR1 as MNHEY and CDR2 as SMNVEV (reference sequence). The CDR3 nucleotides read TGTGCCAGCAGTTTCGCCGGGACTAGTCACTACGAGCAGTACTTC. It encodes CASSFAGTSHYEQYF.

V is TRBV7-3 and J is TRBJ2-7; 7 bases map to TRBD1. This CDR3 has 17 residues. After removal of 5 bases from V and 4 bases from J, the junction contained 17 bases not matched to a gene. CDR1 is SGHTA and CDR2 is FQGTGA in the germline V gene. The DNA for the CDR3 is TGTGCCAGCAGCCCCGACCCCGACAGGGTTGGTCGGTACGAGCAGTACTTC. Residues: CASSPDPDRVGRYEQYF.

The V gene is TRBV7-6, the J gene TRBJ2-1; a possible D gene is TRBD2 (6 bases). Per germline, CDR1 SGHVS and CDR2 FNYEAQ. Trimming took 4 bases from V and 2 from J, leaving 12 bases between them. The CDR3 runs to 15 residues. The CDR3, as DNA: TGTGCCAGCAGCTGTCGCGGGGTCGCCTACAATGAGCAGTTCTTC. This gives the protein CASSCRGVAYNEQFF.

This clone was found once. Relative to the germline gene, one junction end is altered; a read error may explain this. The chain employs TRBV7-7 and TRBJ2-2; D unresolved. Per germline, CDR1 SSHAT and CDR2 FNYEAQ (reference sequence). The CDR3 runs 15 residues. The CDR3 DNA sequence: TGTGCTAGCAGCTTTAGTGGTGCGAACACCGGGGAGCTGTTTTTT. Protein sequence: CASSFSGANTGELFF. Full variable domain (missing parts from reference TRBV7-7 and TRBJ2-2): GAGVSQSPRYKVTKRGQDVTLRCDPISSHATLYWYQQALGQGPEFLTYFNYEAQPDKSGLPSDRFSAERPEGSISTLTIQRTEQRDSAMYRCASSFSGANTGELFFGEGSRLTVL.

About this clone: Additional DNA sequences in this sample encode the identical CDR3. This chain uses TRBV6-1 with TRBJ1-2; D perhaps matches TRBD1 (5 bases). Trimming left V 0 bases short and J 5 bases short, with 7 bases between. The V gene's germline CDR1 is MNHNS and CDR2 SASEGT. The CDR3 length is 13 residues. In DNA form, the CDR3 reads TGTGCCAGCAGTGAAGCGGGGGGTTATGGCTACACCTTC. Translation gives CASSEAGGYGYTF.

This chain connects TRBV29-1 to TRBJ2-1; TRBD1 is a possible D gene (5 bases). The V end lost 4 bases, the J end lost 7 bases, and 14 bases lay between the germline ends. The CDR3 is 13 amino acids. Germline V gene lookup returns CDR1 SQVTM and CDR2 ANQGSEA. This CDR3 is CSVAGSLGNEQFF. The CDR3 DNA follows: TGCAGCGTTGCAGGGTCGCTTGGAAATGAGCAGTTCTTC.

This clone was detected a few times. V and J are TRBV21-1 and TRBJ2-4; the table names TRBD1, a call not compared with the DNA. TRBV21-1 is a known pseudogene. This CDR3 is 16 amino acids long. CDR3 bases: TGTGCCAGCAGCAAATCGACAAACCTAGCCAAAAACATTCAGTACTTC. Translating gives CASSKSTNLAKNIQYF.

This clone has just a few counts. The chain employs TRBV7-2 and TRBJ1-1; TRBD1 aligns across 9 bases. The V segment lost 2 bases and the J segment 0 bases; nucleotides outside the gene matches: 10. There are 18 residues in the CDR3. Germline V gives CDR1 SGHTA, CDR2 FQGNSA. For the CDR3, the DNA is TGTGCCAGCAGCTTATCTCCCGGGGACAGGGTGTTGAACACTGAAGCTTTCTTT. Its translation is CASSLSPGDRVLNTEAFF.

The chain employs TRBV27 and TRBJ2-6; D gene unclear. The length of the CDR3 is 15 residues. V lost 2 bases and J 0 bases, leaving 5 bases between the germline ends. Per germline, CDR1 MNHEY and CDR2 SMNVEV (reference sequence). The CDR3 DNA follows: TGTGCCAGCAGTTTACTGGCCTCTGGGGCCAACGTCCTGACTTTC. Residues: CASSLLASGANVLTF.

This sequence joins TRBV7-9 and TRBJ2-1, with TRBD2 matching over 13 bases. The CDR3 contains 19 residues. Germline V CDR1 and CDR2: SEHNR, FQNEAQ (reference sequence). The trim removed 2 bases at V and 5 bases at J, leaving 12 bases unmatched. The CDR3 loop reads CASSLILLAGGPENNEQFF. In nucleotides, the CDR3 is TGTGCCAGCAGCTTAATCCTACTAGCGGGAGGGCCAGAAAACAATGAGCAGTTCTTC.

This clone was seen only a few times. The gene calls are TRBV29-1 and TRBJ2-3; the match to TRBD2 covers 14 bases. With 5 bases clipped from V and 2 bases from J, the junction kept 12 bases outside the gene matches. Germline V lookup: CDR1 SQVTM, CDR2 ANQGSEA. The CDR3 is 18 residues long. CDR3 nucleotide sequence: TGCAGCGTTTCCGGGACTAGCGGGAGAATGCCGAACACAGATACGCAGTATTTT. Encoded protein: CSVSGTSGRMPNTDTQYF.

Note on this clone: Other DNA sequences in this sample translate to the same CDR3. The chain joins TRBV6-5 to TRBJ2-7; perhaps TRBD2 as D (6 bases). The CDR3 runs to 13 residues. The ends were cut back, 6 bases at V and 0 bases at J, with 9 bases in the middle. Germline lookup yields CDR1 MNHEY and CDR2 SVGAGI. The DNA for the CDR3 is TGTGCCAGCAGACGGGACTCCTCCTACGAGCAGTACTTC. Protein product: CASRRDSSYEQYF.

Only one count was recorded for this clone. CDR3 region: CASSYSTGSSYNEQFF. Here the CDR3 DNA reads TGTGCCAGCAGTTACTCGACTGGTAGCTCCTACAATGAGCAGTTCTTC. The chain has TRBV6-6 and TRBJ2-1; D is ambiguous. The V end lost 0 bases, the J end lost 0 bases, and 9 bases lay between the germline ends. The germline V gene has CDR1 MNHNY and CDR2 SVGAGI (reference sequence). The CDR3 has 16 amino acids.

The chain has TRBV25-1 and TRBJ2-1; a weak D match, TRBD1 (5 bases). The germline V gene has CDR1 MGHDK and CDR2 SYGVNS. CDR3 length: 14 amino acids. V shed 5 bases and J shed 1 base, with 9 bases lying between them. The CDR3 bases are TGTGCCAGCAGTTGGGGCCCTTCCTACAATGAGCAGTTCTTC. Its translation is CASSWGPSYNEQFF.

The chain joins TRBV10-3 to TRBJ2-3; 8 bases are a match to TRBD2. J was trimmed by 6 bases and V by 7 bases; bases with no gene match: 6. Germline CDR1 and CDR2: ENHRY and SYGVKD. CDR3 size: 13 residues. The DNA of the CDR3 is TGTGCCATCACTGGACTAGCCCAGGATACGCAGTATTTT. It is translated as CAITGLAQDTQYF.

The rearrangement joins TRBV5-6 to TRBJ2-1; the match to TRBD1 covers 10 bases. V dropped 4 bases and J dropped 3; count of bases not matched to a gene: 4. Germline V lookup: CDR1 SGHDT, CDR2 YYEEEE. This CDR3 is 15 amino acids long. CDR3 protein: CASSIRDRGYNEQFF. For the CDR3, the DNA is TGTGCCAGCAGCATCCGGGACAGGGGCTACAATGAGCAGTTCTTC.

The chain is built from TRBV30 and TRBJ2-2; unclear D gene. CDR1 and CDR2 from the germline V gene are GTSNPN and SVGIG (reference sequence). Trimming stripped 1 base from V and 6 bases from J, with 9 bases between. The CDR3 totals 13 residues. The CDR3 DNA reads TGTGCCTGGAGTGAGCTAGAACCCGGGGAGCTGTTTTTT. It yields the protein CAWSELEPGELFF.

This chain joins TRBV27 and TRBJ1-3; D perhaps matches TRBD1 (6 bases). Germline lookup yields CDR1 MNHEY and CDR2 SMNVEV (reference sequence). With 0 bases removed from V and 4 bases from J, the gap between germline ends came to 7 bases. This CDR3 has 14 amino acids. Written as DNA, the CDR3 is TGTGCCAGCAGTTTATCGACAGGAGGAAACACCATATATTTT. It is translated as CASSLSTGGNTIYF.

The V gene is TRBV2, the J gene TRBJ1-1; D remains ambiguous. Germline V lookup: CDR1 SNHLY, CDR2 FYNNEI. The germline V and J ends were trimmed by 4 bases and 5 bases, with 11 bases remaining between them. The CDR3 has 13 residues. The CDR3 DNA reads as TGTGCCAGCAGTGCTGAGGGTAAGACTGAAGCTTTCTTT. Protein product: CASSAEGKTEAFF.

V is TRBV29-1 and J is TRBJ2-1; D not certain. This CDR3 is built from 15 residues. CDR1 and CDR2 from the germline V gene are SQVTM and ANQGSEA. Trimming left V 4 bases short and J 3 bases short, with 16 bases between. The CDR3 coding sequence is TGCAGCGTTGCTTACCCGGATCTAGGCTACAATGAGCAGTTCTTC. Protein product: CSVAYPDLGYNEQFF.

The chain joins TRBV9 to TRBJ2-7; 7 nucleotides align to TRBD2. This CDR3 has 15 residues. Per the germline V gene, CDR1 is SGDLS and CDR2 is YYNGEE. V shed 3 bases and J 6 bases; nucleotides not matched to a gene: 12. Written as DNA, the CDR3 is TGTGCCAGCAGCGAAGCTGGGACTAAGGGGTTCGAGCAGTACTTC. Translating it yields CASSEAGTKGFEQYF.

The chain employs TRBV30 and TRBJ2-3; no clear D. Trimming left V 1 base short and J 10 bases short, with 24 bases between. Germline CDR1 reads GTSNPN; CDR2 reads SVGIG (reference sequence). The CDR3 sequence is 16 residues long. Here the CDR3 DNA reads TGTGCCTGGAGTGCCCGTAGTCCCGCCATGATATACGCGCAGTATTTT. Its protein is CAWSARSPAMIYAQYF.

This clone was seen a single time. CDR3 loop: CASSDPRKALETQYF. In DNA form, the CDR3 reads TGTGCCAGCAGTGACCCGCGGAAAGCCTTAGAGACCCAGTACTTC. This chain links TRBV25-1 with TRBJ2-5; no clear D gene. This CDR3 contains 15 residues. The V end was cut by 3 bases, the J end by 4 bases, with 15 bases between. Looked up from germline, CDR1 is MGHDK and CDR2 is SYGVNS.

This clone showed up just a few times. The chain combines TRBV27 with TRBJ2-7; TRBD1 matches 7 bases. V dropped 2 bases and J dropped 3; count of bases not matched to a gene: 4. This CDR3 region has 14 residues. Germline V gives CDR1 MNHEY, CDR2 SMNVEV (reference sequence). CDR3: CASSLRGTVYEQYF. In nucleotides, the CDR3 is TGTGCCAGCAGTTTAAGGGGGACAGTCTACGAGCAGTACTTC.

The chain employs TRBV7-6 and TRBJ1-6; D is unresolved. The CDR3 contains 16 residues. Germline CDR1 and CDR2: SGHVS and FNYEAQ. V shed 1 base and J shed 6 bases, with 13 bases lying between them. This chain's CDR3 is CASSLGVPNPNSPLHF. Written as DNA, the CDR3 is TGTGCCAGCAGCTTAGGAGTTCCCAACCCTAATTCACCCCTCCACTTT. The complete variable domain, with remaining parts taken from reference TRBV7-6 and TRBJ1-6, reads GAGVSQSPRYKVTKRGQDVALRCDPISGHVSLYWYRQALGQGPEFLTYFNYEAQQDKSGLPNDRFSAERPEGSISTLTIQRTEQRDSAMYRCASSLGVPNPNSPLHFGNGTRLTVT.

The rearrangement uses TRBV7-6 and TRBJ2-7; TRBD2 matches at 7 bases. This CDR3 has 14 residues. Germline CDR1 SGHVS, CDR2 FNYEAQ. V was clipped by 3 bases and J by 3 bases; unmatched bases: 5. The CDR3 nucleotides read TGTGCCAGCAGCTTGAGGGAGGGGTTCTACGAGCAGTACTTC. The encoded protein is CASSLREGFYEQYF.

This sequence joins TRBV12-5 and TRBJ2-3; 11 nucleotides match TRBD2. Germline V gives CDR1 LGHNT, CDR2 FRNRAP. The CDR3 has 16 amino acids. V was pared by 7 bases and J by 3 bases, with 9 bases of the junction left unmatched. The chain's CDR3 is CASAYSGRAGTDTQYF. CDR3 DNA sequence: TGTGCTAGTGCCTATAGCGGGAGGGCTGGTACAGATACGCAGTATTTT. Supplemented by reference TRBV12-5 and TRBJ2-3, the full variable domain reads DARVTQTPRHKVTEMGQEVTMRCQPILGHNTVFWYRQTMMQGLELLAYFRNRAPLDDSGMPKDRFSAEMPDATLATLKIQPSEPRDSAVYFCASAYSGRAGTDTQYFGPGTRLTVL.

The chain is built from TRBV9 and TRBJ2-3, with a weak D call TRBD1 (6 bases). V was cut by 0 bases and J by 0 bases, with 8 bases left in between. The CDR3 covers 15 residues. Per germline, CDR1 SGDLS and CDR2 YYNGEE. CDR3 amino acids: CASSVAQGSTDTQYF. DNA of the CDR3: TGTGCCAGCAGCGTAGCTCAGGGGAGCACAGATACGCAGTATTTT.